These 20 T cell receptor beta chains were all obtained from the same sample, sequenced in a study of T cell repertoires in ileal Crohn's disease. The time point is: neoterminal ileum biopsy at postoperative endoscopy, about 6 months after surgery. Some clones are missing from TCRdb's copy, which holds only in-frame ones; the method was immunoSEQ multiplex PCR. The sample has roughly 60,000 clones, roughly nine tenths seen once. What was sequenced was ileal tissue. These receptors were taken from an adult with Crohn's disease.

The chain links TRBV5-1 to TRBJ2-7; the D gene is possibly TRBD1 (5 bases). Trimming stripped 1 base from V and 3 bases from J, with 11 bases between. The germline V gene has CDR1 SGHRS and CDR2 YFSETQ. CDR3 length: 14 amino acids. The CDR3 DNA follows: TGCGCCAGCAGCTTGACAGGAGATCTCTACGAGCAGTACGTC. Translation: CASSLTGDLYEQYV.

The J gene is TRBJ1-1, the V gene TRBV16; 7 bases line up with TRBD1. CDR1 KGHSY and CDR2 FQNENV come from the germline V gene. The CDR3 covers 14 residues. Trimming removed 4 bases from V and 1 base from J; junction bases left unmatched: 3. The CDR3 loop is CASSLDRANTEAFF. CDR3 nucleotides: TGTGCCAGCAGCCTAGACAGGGCGAACACTGAAGCTTTCTTT.

V and J are TRBV30 and TRBJ1-1, with D tentatively TRBD1 (5 bases). Germline assignment: CDR1 GTSNPN and CDR2 SVGIG (reference sequence). V dropped 3 bases and J dropped 1 base, with 12 bases sitting between them. CDR3 size: 14 residues. The DNA of the CDR3 is TGTGCCTGGAGACTCCCAGGGCAGAACACTGAAGCTTTCTTT. It encodes CAWRLPGQNTEAFF.

This rearrangement joins TRBV6-5 to TRBJ1-1, with D perhaps TRBD1 (5 bases). Germline CDR1 is MNHEY and CDR2 is SVGAGI. The CDR3 spans 13 residues. The V end lost 6 bases, the J end lost 4 bases, and 12 bases lay between the germline ends. CDR3 sequence reads: CASRQVRATEAFF. The DNA for the CDR3 is TGTGCCAGCAGACAGGTTAGGGCCACTGAAGCTTTCTTT.

This clone has just one count. This rearrangement joins TRBV5-8 to TRBJ2-7, with TRBD1 matching over 9 bases. This CDR3 has 15 residues. Unmatched junction bases numbered 1, after V lost 0 bases and J lost 0 bases. Germline V gives CDR1 SGHTS, CDR2 YDEGEE. CDR3 DNA sequence: TGTGCCAGCAGCTTGGGGACAGGGGCCTCCTACGAGCAGTACTTC. It codes for CASSLGTGASYEQYF.

The rearrangement links TRBV29-1 to TRBJ1-2, with 10 bases lining up with TRBD1. This CDR3 spans 11 amino acids. In germline, CDR1 is SQVTM, CDR2 ANQGSEA. Trimming removed 4 bases from V and 8 bases from J; junction bases left unmatched: 1. CDR3 DNA: TGCAGCGTTGGGACAGGGGGAGGCTACACCTTC. It specifies CSVGTGGGYTF.

The chain uses TRBV30 and TRBJ1-1, with D perhaps matching TRBD1 (6 bases). The V end was cut by 6 bases, the J end by 3 bases, with 17 bases between. This CDR3 is built from 14 residues. The V gene's germline CDR1 is GTSNPN and CDR2 SVGIG (reference sequence). The CDR3 DNA follows: TGTGCCTGTATATTCAGGGGTGCGGACACTGAAGCTTTCTTT. It translates to CACIFRGADTEAFF.

The chain couples TRBV27 to TRBJ2-2, with TRBD1 as a possible D gene (6 bases). The germline V gene has CDR1 MNHEY and CDR2 SMNVEV (reference sequence). Trimming took off 4 bases at V and 4 bases at J, with 19 bases between the two ends. CDR3 length: 17 residues. This chain's CDR3 is CASSSPRGTTVTGELFF. CDR3 nucleotides: TGTGCCAGCAGTTCGCCCCGTGGGACAACGGTCACCGGGGAGCTGTTTTTT.

This rearrangement joins TRBV5-6 to TRBJ1-1, with D unresolved. V lost 4 bases, J lost 3 bases, and 16 bases lay in between. In germline, CDR1 is SGHDT, CDR2 YYEEEE. The CDR3 spans 15 residues. The CDR3 loop is CASSTKEFRDTEAFF. The CDR3, as DNA: TGTGCCAGCAGCACGAAGGAATTTCGGGACACTGAAGCTTTCTTT.

The chain is built from TRBV7-9 and TRBJ1-6; 8 bases fit TRBD1. Germline-derived CDR1 and CDR2 are SEHNR and FQNEAQ (reference sequence). With 1 base clipped from V and 7 bases from J, the junction kept 0 bases outside the gene matches. The CDR3 loop spans 14 amino acids. Written as DNA, the CDR3 is TGTGCCAGCAGCTTAGGGACAGGGAATTCACCCCTCCACTTT. It specifies CASSLGTGNSPLHF.

The sample holds one count of this clone. The rearrangement joins TRBV11-3 to TRBJ2-1; TRBD2 aligns across 10 bases. Germline V gene lookup returns CDR1 SGHNT and CDR2 YENEEA. The length of the CDR3 is 15 residues. Trimming removed 5 bases from V and 6 bases from J; junction bases left unmatched: 7. CDR3 in DNA: TGTGCCAGCAGCGCCACTAGCGGGGCCTCCAATGAGCAGTTCTTC. Encoded protein: CASSATSGASNEQFF.

J is TRBJ1-2 and V is TRBV7-9; no reliable D call. Germline-derived CDR1 and CDR2 are SEHNR and FQNEAQ (reference sequence). The CDR3 runs to 15 residues. V gave up 1 base and J gave up 3 bases, with 12 bases separating them. CDR3 DNA: TGTGCCAGCAGCTTAGAGGTAGGAGAGGACTATGGCTACACCTTC. This codes for CASSLEVGEDYGYTF.

The gene calls are TRBV27 and TRBJ2-2; D is undetermined. The CDR3 sequence is 13 residues long. Per germline, CDR1 MNHEY and CDR2 SMNVEV (reference sequence). V dropped 4 bases and J dropped 4 bases, with 7 bases sitting between them. DNA of the CDR3: TGTGCCAGCAGTTGGTCGGGCACCGGGGAGCTGTTTTTT. This gives the protein CASSWSGTGELFF.

The chain joins TRBV9 to TRBJ2-1, with 16 bases matching TRBD2. The CDR3 sequence is 17 residues long. Germline CDR1 reads SGDLS; CDR2 reads YYNGEE. Losses at the gene ends were 3 bases for V and 7 bases for J; bases not matched to a gene: 7. CDR3 amino acids: CASSERGLAGGKNEQFF. CDR3 in DNA: TGTGCCAGCAGCGAGCGGGGACTAGCGGGAGGGAAGAATGAGCAGTTCTTC. The complete variable domain, with remaining parts taken from reference TRBV9 and TRBJ2-1, reads DSGVTQTPKHLITATGQRVTLRCSPRSGDLSVYWYQQSLDQGLQFLIQYYNGEERAKGNILERFSAQQFPDLHSELNLSSLELGDSALYFCASSERGLAGGKNEQFFGPGTRLTVL.

The gene calls are TRBV11-2 and TRBJ2-2; the D gene is possibly TRBD2 (7 bases). The CDR3 extends over 16 amino acids. V lost 6 bases and J lost 6, with 20 bases in between. The V gene's germline CDR1 is SGHAT and CDR2 FQNNGV. The CDR3 spells CASRPVGRGPPGELFF. The DNA of the CDR3 is TGTGCCAGCAGACCAGTGGGGCGGGGGCCACCCGGGGAGCTGTTTTTT.

The rearrangement links TRBV27 to TRBJ2-3; TRBD1 agrees at 7 bases. CDR1 MNHEY and CDR2 SMNVEV come from the germline V gene (reference sequence). V lost 9 bases and J lost 3; bases outside the gene matches: 12. This CDR3 is built from 15 residues. The chain's CDR3 is CARKTGDGGTDTQYF. DNA for the CDR3: TGTGCCAGGAAAACAGGGGATGGTGGGACAGATACGCAGTATTTT.

This chain links TRBV5-8 with TRBJ1-1; 7 nucleotides match TRBD1. The V gene's germline CDR1 is SGHTS and CDR2 YDEGEE. This CDR3 contains 12 residues. After removal of 4 bases from V and 8 bases from J, the junction contained 5 bases not matched to a gene. DNA for the CDR3: TGTGCCAGCAGCCTAAGACAGGGAGAAGCTTTCTTT. This gives the protein CASSLRQGEAFF.

The rearrangement links TRBV6-1 to TRBJ1-3; TRBD1 matches 7 bases. CDR1 and CDR2 from the germline V gene are MNHNS and SASEGT. CDR3 length: 14 residues. The J segment lost 0 bases and the V segment lost 10 bases, leaving 6 bases of the junction unmatched. This CDR3 reads CAIGWTGSGNTIYF. For the CDR3, the DNA is TGTGCCATCGGATGGACAGGCTCTGGAAACACCATATATTTT.

This clone was detected only once. This rearrangement joins TRBV28 to TRBJ1-5; a possible D gene is TRBD1 (5 bases). This CDR3 has 13 residues. Per the germline V gene, CDR1 is MDHEN and CDR2 is SYDVKM. V lost 7 bases to trimming and J lost 5 bases, with 12 bases between them. CDR3 sequence (DNA): TGTGCCAGCATCCCGGACAAGTATCAGCCCCAGCATTTT. It codes for CASIPDKYQPQHF.

The chain carries TRBV7-2 and TRBJ1-2; D remains ambiguous. V dropped 4 bases and J dropped 2 bases, with 11 bases sitting between them. Germline CDR1 reads SGHTA; CDR2 reads FQGNSA. The CDR3 runs 14 residues. The CDR3 DNA reads TGTGCCAGCAGCTCCTCCACAACCAACTATGGCTACACCTTC. This codes for CASSSSTTNYGYTF.